The 10 T cell receptor beta chains in this list originate from one sample, sequenced in a study of regulatory T cells in long-lasting Graves disease. Described time point: newly diagnosed GD, antithyroid drugs for less than 3 months. With RNA extracted from PBMCs as input, the TCR library was made. iRepertoire HTBI primers and Arm-PCR of CDR3 regions built TCR beta libraries. TCRdb fed the multiplex PCR reads into MiXCR, producing one record per CDR3 protein. Among a few hundred thousand distinct CDR3 sequences listed, approximately 15% were seen once. The same sample was also studied in work on T cells in Graves' hyperthyroidism and ophthalmopathy.

The source material was peripheral blood mononuclear cells (PBMCs), sampled at new diagnosis, from a patient treated with antithyroid drugs. The source of these receptors is a woman aged 40 to 50 with Graves disease.

The table lists this clonotype with many counts. V gene TRBV30 combines with J gene TRBJ2-7; 8 bases fit TRBD1. V was pared by 5 bases and J by 4 bases, with 13 bases of the junction left unmatched. CDR1 and CDR2 from the germline V gene are GTSNPN and SVGIG (reference sequence). The CDR3 runs 15 residues. The CDR3: CAWAKRDRKIYEQYF. DNA for the CDR3: TGTGCCTGGGCTAAACGGGACAGGAAAATATACGAGCAGTACTTC.

J is TRBJ1-2 and V is TRBV5-1; no definite D call. The V end lost 0 bases, the J end lost 2 bases, and 8 bases lay between the germline ends. The CDR3 consists of 14 residues. CDR1 and CDR2 (germline): SGHRS, YFSETQ. The CDR3 nucleotides read TGCGCCAGCAGCTTGGACCAACGGAACTATGGCTACACCTTC. Encoded protein: CASSLDQRNYGYTF.

This clonotype was seen a few times. The chain joins TRBV6-1 to TRBJ1-2, with TRBD1 matching over 8 bases. This CDR3 spans 19 amino acids. V was pared by 5 bases and J by 6 bases, with 23 bases of the junction left unmatched. Germline CDR1 and CDR2: MNHNS and SASEGT. In DNA form, the CDR3 reads TGTGCCAGCAGTCGCAGACAGGGGCGCTACCCCGATGCCGGTGATGGCTACACCTTC. Protein sequence: CASSRRQGRYPDAGDGYTF.

V is TRBV7-9 and J is TRBJ1-2; TRBD1 agrees at 8 bases. V shed 3 bases and J 0 bases; nucleotides not matched to a gene: 3. This CDR3 contains 15 residues. Germline V gives CDR1 SEHNR, CDR2 FQNEAQ (reference sequence). For the CDR3, the DNA is TGTGCCAGCAGCTTCCCGGACAGGGCTAACTATGGCTACACCTTC. Translating it yields CASSFPDRANYGYTF. Together with reference TRBV7-9 and TRBJ1-2, the CDR3 gives the full variable domain: DTGVSQNPRHKITKRGQNVTFRCDPISEHNRLYWYRQTLGQGPEFLTYFQNEAQLEKSRLLSDRFSAERPKGSFSTLEIQRTEQGDSAMYLCASSFPDRANYGYTFGSGTRLTVV.

This chain links TRBV19 with TRBJ2-1; tentative D call: TRBD2 (5 bases). Per the germline V gene, CDR1 is LNHDA and CDR2 is SQIVND (reference sequence). V was pared by 3 bases and J by 3 bases, with 15 bases between. This CDR3 is 16 amino acids long. Here the CDR3 DNA reads TGTGCCAGTAGTATGGGGAGAGCCCCACGCTACAATGAGCAGTTCTTC. Protein product: CASSMGRAPRYNEQFF.

This clonotype occurred many times. The CDR3 region is CASVAGGSADTQYF. The CDR3 DNA reads as TGTGCCAGTGTAGCGGGAGGGAGCGCAGATACGCAGTATTTT. This chain connects TRBV27 to TRBJ2-3; 11 nucleotides agree with TRBD2. V lost 9 bases and J lost 4; bases outside the gene matches: 6. Looked up from germline, CDR1 is MNHEY and CDR2 is SMNVEV (reference sequence). The CDR3 is 14 amino acids.

In regard to this clonotype: This could be a read error, since a much larger clone is one nucleotide away. The V call is TRBV12-3 or TRBV12-4, the J call TRBJ1-2; possible D gene TRBD1, 5 bases. V gave up 7 bases and J gave up 5 bases, with 17 bases separating them. The CDR3 is made up of 14 amino acids. This chain's CDR3 is CASNFPGLRYGYTF. The CDR3 DNA is TGTGCCAGCAATTTTCCAGGGCTGAGGTATGGCTACACCTTC.

This clonotype has ten or more counts. DNA for the CDR3: TGCAGCGTTGAAGATGACTACGAGCAGTACTTC. Protein product: CSVEDDYEQYF. The genes are TRBV29-1 and TRBJ2-7; D is undetermined. The CDR3 sequence is 11 residues long. The V gene lost 0 bases and the J gene lost 3 bases, with 3 bases spanning the gap. In germline, CDR1 is SQVTM, CDR2 ANQGSEA.

The chain joins TRBV3-1 to TRBJ1-2, with 8 bases aligning to TRBD1. The CDR3 contains 12 residues. After removal of 3 bases from V and 7 bases from J, the junction contained 1 base not matched to a gene. Per germline, CDR1 LGHDT and CDR2 YNNKEL (reference sequence). This CDR3 is CASSQDRAGYTF. The CDR3 nucleotides are TGTGCCAGCAGCCAGGACAGGGCTGGCTACACCTTC. Using reference TRBV3-1 and TRBJ1-2 for the parts outside the CDR3, the full variable domain is DTAVSQTPKYLVTQMGNDKSIKCEQNLGHDTMYWYKQDSKKFLKIMFSYNNKELIINETVPNRFSPKSPDKAHLNLHINSLELGDSAVYFCASSQDRAGYTFGSGTRLTVV.

This clonotype was recorded a few times. J is TRBJ2-1 and V is TRBV24-1; 8 positions agree with TRBD1. CDR1 and CDR2 (germline): KGHDR, SFDVKD. This CDR3 has 15 residues. The trim removed 4 bases at V and 0 bases at J, leaving 1 base unmatched. The DNA for the CDR3 is TGTGCCACCAGTGAAACAGGGGGCTCCTACAATGAGCAGTTCTTC. Its translation: CATSETGGSYNEQFF.